The subject of this entry is one TCR beta chain. The antigen is unknown. Trimming took 2 bases from V and 5 from J, leaving 18 bases between them. The CDR3 sequence is 15 residues long. Germline CDR1 GTSNPN, CDR2 SVGIG (reference sequence). These data come from a study of cytomegalovirus exposure and HLA in healthy donors. At the level of the study: Earlier work reported 100 million or so unique TCR beta sequences from about 190 million T cells. Genotyping showed roughly 77% of 300 to 450 donors falling in the Caucasian-associated ancestry cluster.

Overall study results and limits: Sequencing depth roughly uniform across donors was assumed in presence/absence analyses.

Primers for the PCR totalled 60 Vbeta and 13 Jbeta. Measured with immunoSEQ multiplex PCR; TCRdb has only the in-frame clones, and not every one. The sample carries roughly 63,000 clones, approximately 71% recorded once. The sequencing sample was made of PBMCs. This receptor was obtained from a woman between 40 and 55 years old in good health and CMV-seropositive. The J gene is TRBJ1-1, the V gene TRBV30, with D tentatively TRBD1 (5 bases). The CDR3 loop reads CAWSPQAWLRTEAFF. The CDR3 DNA sequence: TGTGCCTGGAGTCCACAGGCCTGGCTTCGAACTGAAGCTTTCTTT.